The 26 T cell receptor beta chains presented below share a single source sample, sequenced in a study of beta chain features in type 1 diabetes. Expressed TCRB transcripts were sequenced because the isolated RNA had all been reverse transcribed beforehand. This table comes from immunoSEQ multiplex PCR, and its TCRdb copy is limited to in-frame clones, with some not included. The table shows about 210,000 clones, with approximately 11% occurring only once. Sequenced: central memory CD4+ T cells from blood. These receptors originate from a man between 18 and 29 years old in good health.

J is TRBJ2-1 and V is TRBV14, with no clear D. Germline assignment: CDR1 SGHDN and CDR2 FVKESK. V was cut by 2 bases and J by 11 bases, with 13 bases left in between. This CDR3 comprises 13 residues. CDR3 loop: CASSQQNGLQQFF. CDR3 bases: TGTGCCAGCAGCCAACAGAACGGGTTGCAGCAGTTCTTC.

This clone has just a few counts. J is TRBJ2-7 and V is TRBV5-4; 7 positions match TRBD1. Germline V gene lookup returns CDR1 SGHNT and CDR2 YYREEE (reference sequence). The trim removed 0 bases at V and 6 bases at J, leaving 12 bases unmatched. CDR3 length: 16 amino acids. CDR3 region: CASSLATGASFGEQYF. CDR3 coding DNA: TGTGCCAGCAGCTTGGCCACAGGGGCTTCGTTTGGCGAGCAGTACTTC.

The rearrangement uses TRBV4-2 and TRBJ1-2; no firm D call. The germline gives CDR1 LGHNA, CDR2 YNFKEQ. Trimming took 0 bases from V and 5 from J, leaving 13 bases between them. CDR3 size: 15 residues. For the CDR3, the DNA is TGTGCCAGCAGCCAAGATCTCCCGCTAGAGTATGGCTACACCTTC. Amino acids: CASSQDLPLEYGYTF.

This rearrangement joins TRBV14 to TRBJ1-2; the match to TRBD1 covers 8 bases. This CDR3 spans 16 amino acids. The V and J ends lost 2 bases and 8 bases, in that order; junction bases with no gene match: 13. Germline CDR1 SGHDN, CDR2 FVKESK. The CDR3 nucleotides are TGTGCCAGCAGCCAACGATCCGGGACAGGCCCCTCCGGCTACACCTTC. This encodes CASSQRSGTGPSGYTF.

This clone was counted many times. CDR3 sequence: CATSREQGAGEKLFF. The CDR3 DNA sequence: TGTGCCACCAGCAGAGAACAGGGGGCAGGGGAAAAACTGTTTTTT. The chain couples TRBV15 to TRBJ1-4, with 9 bases matching TRBD1. The V segment lost 0 bases and the J segment 8 bases; nucleotides outside the gene matches: 4. The germline V gene encodes CDR1 LNHNV and CDR2 YYDKDF (reference sequence). The CDR3 runs 15 residues. Supplemented by reference TRBV15 and TRBJ1-4, the full variable domain reads DAMVIQNPRYQVTQFGKPVTLSCSQTLNHNVMYWYQQKSSQAPKLLFHYYDKDFNNEADTPDNFQSRRPNTSFCFLDIRSPGLGDTAMYLCATSREQGAGEKLFFGSGTQLSVL.

This clone was observed a few times. The V gene is TRBV25-1, the J gene TRBJ2-7; D is unresolved. V shed 2 bases and J shed 7 bases, with 9 bases lying between them. The germline gives CDR1 MGHDK, CDR2 SYGVNS. This CDR3 has 12 residues. CDR3 protein: CASSERYTEQYF. The CDR3, as DNA: TGTGCCAGCAGTGAAAGGTATACGGAGCAGTACTTC.

This clone came up a few times. The chain combines TRBV28 with TRBJ2-1; 9 nucleotides line up with TRBD1. V shed 5 bases and J 2 bases; nucleotides not matched to a gene: 4. The germline V gene has CDR1 MDHEN and CDR2 SYDVKM. The length of the CDR3 is 15 residues. As DNA, the CDR3 is TGTGCCAGCAGTCGGGACAGGGAGGCCTACAATGAGCAGTTCTTC. This gives the protein CASSRDREAYNEQFF. Full variable domain (outside the CDR3, taken from reference TRBV28 and TRBJ2-1): DVKVTQSSRYLVKRTGEKVFLECVQDMDHENMFWYRQDPGLGLRLIYFSYDVKMKEKGDIPEGYSVSREKKERFSLILESASTNQTSMYLCASSRDREAYNEQFFGPGTRLTVL.

V is TRBV7-2 and J is TRBJ2-5; 12 bases fit TRBD1. Germline values: CDR1 SGHTA, CDR2 FQGNSA. The CDR3 totals 14 residues. V trimming: 4 bases; J trimming: 4 bases; junction bases outside the gene matches: 1. This CDR3 reads CASSWDRGRETQYF. For the CDR3, the DNA is TGTGCCAGCAGCTGGGACAGGGGGCGAGAGACCCAGTACTTC.

This clone has just a few counts. The chain recombines TRBV6-1 with TRBJ2-1, with TRBD2 matching 7 bases. The V gene's germline CDR1 is MNHNS and CDR2 SASEGT. V dropped 1 base and J dropped 7; count of bases not matched to a gene: 7. This CDR3 spans 15 amino acids. The CDR3 protein is CASSEDAGARNEQFF. CDR3 coding DNA: TGTGCCAGCAGTGAAGACGCGGGAGCGCGGAATGAGCAGTTCTTC.

The chain recombines TRBV7-2 with TRBJ2-5, with 7 bases aligning to TRBD2. This CDR3 contains 15 residues. Trimming removed 5 bases from V and 5 bases from J; junction bases left unmatched: 11. Germline V gives CDR1 SGHTA, CDR2 FQGNSA. CDR3 region: CASSPFGVGGETQYF. In nucleotides, the CDR3 is TGTGCCAGCAGCCCCTTCGGGGTGGGAGGGGAGACCCAGTACTTC.

This chain connects TRBV2 to TRBJ2-2, with TRBD2 as a possible D gene (6 bases). Germline CDR1 is SNHLY and CDR2 is FYNNEI. V shed 7 bases and J shed 0 bases, with 12 bases lying between them. The CDR3 consists of 15 residues. This CDR3 reads CASIKQRANTGELFF. The CDR3 DNA is TGTGCCAGCATCAAACAGCGGGCGAACACCGGGGAGCTGTTTTTT.

In this sample, this clone turned up many times. J is TRBJ2-4 and V is TRBV2, with 9 bases matching TRBD1. Per the germline V gene, CDR1 is SNHLY and CDR2 is FYNNEI. The CDR3 totals 15 residues. V shed 3 bases, J shed 9 bases, and the junction held 9 bases outside the gene matches. CDR3 DNA sequence: TGTGCCAGCAGTGACCTGGGACAGGGTAGTGTCATTCAGTACTTC. This codes for CASSDLGQGSVIQYF.

This clone has a handful of counts. The V call is TRBV5-1, the J call TRBJ2-5; tentatively, D is TRBD1 (7 bases). Trimming removed 0 bases from V and 5 bases from J, with 17 bases in between. Germline V lookup: CDR1 SGHRS, CDR2 YFSETQ. CDR3 length: 16 residues. CDR3 protein: CASSLAPEGALETQYF. In DNA form, the CDR3 reads TGCGCCAGCAGCTTGGCCCCGGAGGGGGCTTTGGAGACCCAGTACTTC.

The chain uses TRBV18 and TRBJ1-4, with D hard to call. The V end lost 2 bases, the J end lost 8 bases, and 18 bases lay between the germline ends. CDR3 size: 16 residues. CDR1 is KGHSH and CDR2 is LQKENI in the germline V gene. CDR3 amino acids: CASSPNEVGLGEKLFF. Here the CDR3 DNA reads TGTGCCAGCTCACCAAATGAGGTAGGGCTAGGCGAAAAACTGTTTTTT. Filled out from reference TRBV18 and TRBJ1-4, the complete variable domain reads NAGVMQNPRHLVRRRGQEARLRCSPMKGHSHVYWYRQLPEEGLKFMVYLQKENIIDESGMPKERFSAEFPKEGPSILRIQQVVRGDSAAYFCASSPNEVGLGEKLFFGSGTQLSVL.

This clone was observed at least ten times. The chain uses TRBV5-5 and TRBJ2-3; the match to TRBD2 covers 7 bases. In germline, CDR1 is SGHKS, CDR2 YYEKEE (reference sequence). The length of the CDR3 is 15 residues. The V segment lost 0 bases and the J segment 6 bases; nucleotides outside the gene matches: 7. DNA for the CDR3: TGTGCCAGCAGCTTGGTAGCGGGTCACACGGATACGCAGTATTTT. It codes for CASSLVAGHTDTQYF.

This clone has a handful of counts. This rearrangement joins TRBV29-1 to TRBJ2-3, with a tentative D call TRBD1 (6 bases). CDR3 size: 14 residues. V lost 5 bases and J 4 bases, leaving 16 bases between the germline ends. Germline assignment: CDR1 SQVTM and CDR2 ANQGSEA. Here the CDR3 DNA reads TGCAGCGTTTGGCTGGGACAAGGGGCAGATACGCAGTATTTT. This translates into CSVWLGQGADTQYF.

This clone was seen only a few times. The same CDR3 is also encoded by other DNA sequences in this sample. This chain links TRBV29-1 with TRBJ1-1, with 11 nucleotides matching TRBD1. Germline values: CDR1 SQVTM, CDR2 ANQGSEA. CDR3 length: 12 amino acids. Trimming took 6 bases from V and 4 from J; bases not matched to a gene: 1. In nucleotides, the CDR3 is TGCAGCGTGGGGACAGGGGGCACTGAAGCTTTCTTT. Translation gives CSVGTGGTEAFF.

Only a few counts were recorded for this clone. The rearrangement joins TRBV19 to TRBJ2-7, with D unresolved. The germline V gene encodes CDR1 LNHDA and CDR2 SQIVND (reference sequence). The V end was cut by 5 bases, the J end by 2 bases, with 10 bases between. This CDR3 comprises 13 residues. CDR3 sequence reads: CASSPAGPYEQYF. CDR3 coding DNA: TGTGCCAGTAGTCCGGCAGGCCCCTACGAGCAGTACTTC.

The chain couples TRBV30 to TRBJ2-5; 10 bases agree with TRBD2. The V and J ends lost 1 base and 3 bases, in that order; junction bases with no gene match: 5. Per germline, CDR1 GTSNPN and CDR2 SVGIG (reference sequence). The CDR3 loop spans 15 amino acids. The CDR3 reads CAWSGAGGYKETQYF. The CDR3 region has the DNA TGTGCCTGGAGTGGAGCGGGAGGGTACAAAGAGACCCAGTACTTC.

The DNA of the CDR3 is TGTGCCAGCAGCTTATTTGCCGGTAACTACGAGCAGTACTTC. This translates into CASSLFAGNYEQYF. The chain carries TRBV7-2 and TRBJ2-7; D not resolved. The CDR3 has 14 residues. The V gene's germline CDR1 is SGHTA and CDR2 FQGNSA. The V and J ends lost 2 bases and 3 bases respectively, with 11 bases between them.

V is TRBV5-1 and J is TRBJ2-7; D is perhaps TRBD1 (6 bases). CDR3 length equals 14 residues. The V gene lost 0 bases and the J gene lost 4 bases, with 11 bases spanning the gap. In germline, CDR1 is SGHRS, CDR2 YFSETQ. CDR3 amino acids: CASSLEGTRYEQYF. The CDR3, as DNA: TGCGCCAGCAGCTTGGAAGGGACAAGGTACGAGCAGTACTTC.

The rearrangement links TRBV30 to TRBJ1-4; D remains unclear. V lost 2 bases and J lost 4, with 8 bases in between. The CDR3 covers 13 residues. Per germline, CDR1 GTSNPN and CDR2 SVGIG (reference sequence). DNA for the CDR3: TGTGCCTGGAGTCGGTCCTTTAATGAAAAACTGTTTTTT. It translates to CAWSRSFNEKLFF.

This clone turned up a few times. This chain uses TRBV30 with TRBJ1-1; D is uncertain. The CDR3 consists of 11 residues. Germline-derived CDR1 and CDR2 are GTSNPN and SVGIG (reference sequence). V was shortened by 1 base and J by 9 bases, with 9 bases between the two germline ends. The DNA of the CDR3 is TGTGCCTGGAGTGCCAATTATAAAGCTTTCTTT. This codes for CAWSANYKAFF.

The chain joins TRBV6-6 to TRBJ2-1; D is unresolved. This CDR3 region has 14 residues. The germline V gene has CDR1 MNHNY and CDR2 SVGAGI (reference sequence). Trimming stripped 10 bases from V and 0 bases from J, with 13 bases between. The chain's CDR3 is CATVHGSSYNEQFF. Written as DNA, the CDR3 is TGTGCCACGGTACACGGTAGCTCCTACAATGAGCAGTTCTTC.

V usage is TRBV7-3 and J usage is TRBJ2-1; D may be TRBD1 (7 bases). CDR3 length: 15 residues. Germline loops: CDR1 SGHTA, CDR2 FQGTGA. V was cut by 1 base and J by 4 bases, with 11 bases left in between. CDR3 sequence reads: CASSLRQGGYNEQFF. CDR3 in DNA: TGTGCCAGCAGCTTAAGACAGGGAGGTTACAATGAGCAGTTCTTC.

The CDR3 here is CASTIQGRETQYF. CDR3 DNA sequence: TGTGCCAGCACTATACAGGGCCGCGAGACCCAGTACTTC. This chain connects TRBV6-1 to TRBJ2-5; D perhaps matches TRBD1 (6 bases). The CDR3 is 13 residues long. With 7 bases removed from V and 5 bases from J, the gap between germline ends came to 14 bases. Germline-derived CDR1 and CDR2 are MNHNS and SASEGT.